Listed here are 18 T cell receptor beta chains from one sample, sequenced in a study of long-term antiretroviral therapy in people with HIV (dated by TCRdb to between 2021 and 2022). The immunoSEQ hsTCRB v3.0 assay was used at survey level resolution for TRB variable region sequencing. TCRdb carries this immuneACCESS record with in-frame sequences only. Its versions omit some clonotypes, under half of them owing to an unresolved V gene in the studies checked, with the rest unexplained. The sample data list about 25,000 clones, and roughly 86% of these were observed just once. The ten largest account for approximately 6% of the sample. Sequencing was performed on unsorted PBMCs, taken 4.4 years after starting antiretroviral therapy. These receptor sequences come from a man aged 30 to 39 with HIV.

This clone came up a few times. The gene calls are TRBV2 and TRBJ2-5, with D maybe TRBD2 (5 bases). Trimming left V 2 bases short and J 5 bases short, with 15 bases between. The CDR3 is made up of 15 amino acids. Germline CDR1 reads SNHLY; CDR2 reads FYNNEI. The CDR3, as DNA: TGTGCCAGCAGTGAAACCCTTAGCGCCACCGAGACCCAGTACTTC. Translation: CASSETLSATETQYF.

V gene TRBV12-5 combines with J gene TRBJ1-1; D remains unclear. This CDR3 is 16 amino acids long. V was trimmed by 3 bases and J by 3 bases, leaving 17 bases between them. Germline V gives CDR1 LGHNT, CDR2 FRNRAP. CDR3 DNA: TGTGCTAGTGGTTTATTTTGGGTAACGAACGACACTGAAGCTTTCTTT. Encoded protein: CASGLFWVTNDTEAFF.

This rearrangement joins TRBV13 to TRBJ2-1, with D possibly being TRBD1 (6 bases). CDR1 is PRHDT, CDR2 FYEKMQ, per germline (reference sequence). Trimming took 4 bases from V and 6 from J, leaving 19 bases between them. This CDR3 is built from 16 residues. CDR3 amino acids: CASSSPGHVGVNEQFF. The CDR3 bases are TGTGCCAGCAGCTCCCCGGGACATGTAGGTGTCAATGAGCAGTTCTTC.

The chain links TRBV25-1 to TRBJ2-7; D ambiguous. The CDR3 extends over 12 amino acids. The V gene's germline CDR1 is MGHDK and CDR2 SYGVNS. V lost 5 bases and J 2 bases, leaving 7 bases between the germline ends. The CDR3 coding sequence is TGTGCCAGCAGTCAAACGCCCTACGAGCAGTACTTC. This sequence encodes CASSQTPYEQYF.

This chain links TRBV2 with TRBJ2-1; 9 nucleotides match TRBD2. The germline V gene has CDR1 SNHLY and CDR2 FYNNEI. Trimming took 6 bases from V and 10 from J; bases not matched to a gene: 4. The CDR3 extends over 12 amino acids. In nucleotides, the CDR3 is TGTGCCAGCAGCCTAGCGGGGCTAGAGCAGTTCTTC. Translation: CASSLAGLEQFF.

This clone was seen more than once but under ten times. The chain employs TRBV13 and TRBJ1-5; D may be TRBD1 (6 bases). CDR1 and CDR2 (germline): PRHDT, FYEKMQ (reference sequence). The CDR3 is 13 amino acids. V gave up 5 bases and J gave up 8 bases, with 13 bases separating them. CDR3 DNA sequence: TGTGCCAGCAGCCTGGGCGGGGGCAAGCCCCAGCATTTT. Protein: CASSLGGGKPQHF.

The CDR3 bases are TGCGCCAGCAGCCTGAGGGATAGTTTGGCAGATACGCAGTATTTT. The encoded protein is CASSLRDSLADTQYF. The V and J genes are TRBV4-1 and TRBJ2-3, with D possibly TRBD2 on 5 matching bases. The germline V and J ends were trimmed by 4 bases and 4 bases, with 15 bases remaining between them. Germline V CDR1 and CDR2: MGHRA, YSYEKL. The CDR3 spans 15 residues.

This clone was observed a handful of times. The chain uses TRBV6-5 and TRBJ2-7, with a possible D match to TRBD1 (5 bases). The germline V gene has CDR1 MNHEY and CDR2 SVGAGI. The CDR3 totals 14 residues. V was shortened by 2 bases and J by 7 bases, with 15 bases between the two germline ends. CDR3 loop: CASSYDSGVGEQYF. For the CDR3, the DNA is TGTGCCAGCAGTTACGACAGTGGGGTTGGGGAGCAGTACTTC.

The genes are TRBV6-5 and TRBJ1-1; a possible D gene is TRBD1 (5 bases). CDR3 length equals 14 residues. Germline CDR1 reads MNHEY; CDR2 reads SVGAGI. V was pared by 1 base and J by 5 bases, with 11 bases between. Here the CDR3 DNA reads TGTGCCAGCAGTTACTTTGGGACGGGAACTGAAGCTTTCTTT. It encodes CASSYFGTGTEAFF.

The rearrangement joins TRBV7-8 to TRBJ2-1; 7 bases map to TRBD2. V lost 2 bases to trimming and J lost 7 bases; unmatched junction nucleotides: 8. Looked up from germline, CDR1 is SGHVS and CDR2 is FQNEAQ. The CDR3 has 15 amino acids. For the CDR3, the DNA is TGTGCCAGCAGCTTACCGCCGGGAGGAGGAAATGAGCAGTTCTTC. This gives the protein CASSLPPGGGNEQFF.

This clone was seen once. The V gene is TRBV11-2, the J gene TRBJ2-7; the D gene is possibly TRBD1 (6 bases). V lost 5 bases and J 2 bases, leaving 22 bases between the germline ends. The CDR3 is made up of 17 amino acids. The V gene's germline CDR1 is SGHAT and CDR2 FQNNGV. The CDR3 DNA reads as TGTGCCAGCAGCCCTTTACAGGGAGTCGGGTTTGCCTACGAGCAGTACTTC. Residues: CASSPLQGVGFAYEQYF.

The V gene is TRBV6-5, the J gene TRBJ1-1; maybe TRBD1 (5 bases). Germline V lookup: CDR1 MNHEY, CDR2 SVGAGI. The CDR3 extends over 14 amino acids. V was pared by 2 bases and J by 1 base, with 8 bases between. CDR3 sequence (DNA): TGTGCCAGCAGTTACAATACAGGGAACACTGAAGCTTTCTTT. This gives the protein CASSYNTGNTEAFF.

V is TRBV9 and J is TRBJ2-1; TRBD2 matches at 12 bases. This CDR3 has 17 amino acids. Trimming removed 4 bases from V and 6 bases from J; junction bases left unmatched: 11. Germline CDR1 is SGDLS and CDR2 is YYNGEE. CDR3 in amino acids: CASSQSPLAGGRNEQFF. The CDR3 DNA is TGTGCCAGCAGCCAGAGCCCACTAGCGGGAGGTCGCAATGAGCAGTTCTTC.

The rearrangement links TRBV18 to TRBJ2-3, with 7 bases identical to TRBD1. The J segment lost 0 bases and the V segment lost 2 bases, leaving 5 bases of the junction unmatched. The CDR3 is 16 residues long. From germline, CDR1 is KGHSH and CDR2 LQKENI. Written as DNA, the CDR3 is TGTGCCAGCTCACCAAACAGGGGAACAAGCACAGATACGCAGTATTTT. It yields the protein CASSPNRGTSTDTQYF.

This chain uses TRBV9 with TRBJ1-1, with 10 nucleotides matching TRBD1. CDR1 is SGDLS and CDR2 is YYNGEE in the germline V gene. CDR3 size: 14 residues. The V and J ends lost 2 bases and 3 bases, in that order; junction bases with no gene match: 1. The CDR3 coding sequence is TGTGCCAGCAGCGTGGACAGGGGGGACACTGAAGCTTTCTTT. It codes for CASSVDRGDTEAFF.

The chain carries TRBV19 and TRBJ2-2; D is unresolved. With 6 bases removed from V and 0 bases from J, the gap between germline ends came to 8 bases. CDR3 length: 14 amino acids. From germline, CDR1 is LNHDA and CDR2 SQIVND (reference sequence). The CDR3 protein is CASRLEPNTGELFF. The CDR3 coding sequence is TGTGCCAGTAGATTGGAGCCGAACACCGGGGAGCTGTTTTTT.

The CDR3 DNA reads as TGTGCCATGGCAGCGGGGGACAATGAGCAGTTCTTC. This translates into CAMAAGDNEQFF. This sequence joins TRBV10-3 and TRBJ2-1; 8 nucleotides match TRBD2. Germline V CDR1 and CDR2: ENHRY, SYGVKD. The CDR3 consists of 12 residues. With 9 bases clipped from V and 5 bases from J, the junction kept 3 bases outside the gene matches.

This clone was seen only a few times. At one of its ends the junction is not consistent with the germline gene, which may arise from a read error. The rearrangement uses TRBV7-7 and TRBJ2-2; D may be TRBD2 (5 bases). The CDR3 covers 14 residues. The germline gives CDR1 SSHAT, CDR2 FNYEAQ (reference sequence). CDR3 sequence (DNA): TGTGCTAGCAGCTTAGCGTGGGGTGCCGGGGAGCTGTTTTTT. It is translated as CASSLAWGAGELFF.